The rows below give T cell receptor beta chains drawn from one sample of a study of CD8 T cells in ankylosing spondylitis. MiXCR was run by TCRdb on the 5' RACE reads, yielding one entry per CDR3 protein. The sample lists about 750,000 distinct CDR3 sequences, around 17% occurring once. Material for sequencing was blood, either unsorted or a sorted T cell fraction (not recorded which). The receptor set was obtained from a male donor with ankylosing spondylitis. CDR3s include the opening cysteine and the closing phenylalanine or tryptophan. D genes are given only for firm matches. Not all rows give a size; the values are once, few, many and, for expanded clones, a class.

j_gene: TRBJ1-2
v_gene: TRBV5-1
d_gene: TRBD1
abundance: .
CDR3aa: CASSLRGQPFPYGYTF
CDR3nt: TGCGCCAGCAGCTTGAGGGGACAGCCGTTCCCCTATGGCTACACCTTC

j_gene: TRBJ1-2
v_gene: TRBV7-8
d_gene: .
abundance: .
CDR3aa: CASSPIRLEDF
CDR3nt: TGTGCCAGCAGCCCGATCAGGCTGGAAGACTTC

j_gene: TRBJ2-3
v_gene: TRBV7-9
d_gene: TRBD1
abundance: .
CDR3aa: CASSTRDSRQATQYF
CDR3nt: TGTGCCAGCAGCACCCGGGACAGTCGGCAGGCTACGCAGTATTTT

j_gene: TRBJ1-1
v_gene: TRBV6-5
d_gene: .
abundance: .
CDR3aa: CASSYGLQGINTEAFF
CDR3nt: TGTGCCAGCAGTTACGGGCTGCAGGGAATAAACACTGAAGCTTTCTTT

j_gene: TRBJ1-5
v_gene: TRBV20-1
d_gene: TRBD1
abundance: many
CDR3aa: CSARSGQVNQPQHF
CDR3nt: TGCAGTGCTAGGTCGGGACAGGTTAATCAGCCCCAGCATTTT

j_gene: TRBJ2-7
v_gene: TRBV28
d_gene: .
abundance: few
CDR3aa: CASSKYRDRGYEQYF
CDR3nt: TGTGCCAGCAGTAAATACAGGGATCGGGGCTACGAGCAGTACTTC

j_gene: TRBJ2-1
v_gene: TRBV27
d_gene: .
abundance: few
CDR3aa: CASSLSLRETYNEQFF
CDR3nt: .

j_gene: TRBJ2-3
v_gene: TRBV4-2
d_gene: TRBD2
abundance: .
CDR3aa: CASSQDLGAGEGTDTQYF
CDR3nt: TGTGCCAGCAGCCAAGATTTAGGTGCGGGAGAAGGCACAGATACGCAGTATTTT

j_gene: TRBJ1-5
v_gene: TRBV28
d_gene: .
abundance: .
CDR3aa: CASSLSGAHQPQHF
CDR3nt: TGTGCCAGCAGTTTATCAGGGGCACATCAGCCCCAGCATTTT

j_gene: TRBJ2-5
v_gene: TRBV9
d_gene: TRBD2
abundance: few
CDR3aa: CASSGGTSGSMETQYF
CDR3nt: TGTGCCAGCAGCGGAGGGACTAGCGGGAGTATGGAGACCCAGTACTTC

j_gene: TRBJ2-2
v_gene: TRBV9
d_gene: .
abundance: .
CDR3aa: CASSVTQEAGELFF
CDR3nt: TGTGCCAGCAGCGTAACACAGGAGGCCGGGGAGCTGTTTTTT

j_gene: TRBJ1-2
v_gene: TRBV5-1
d_gene: .
abundance: few
CDR3aa: CASSPGTDAYGYTF
CDR3nt: TGCGCCAGCAGCCCCGGGACCGATGCTTATGGCTACACCTTC

j_gene: TRBJ2-5
v_gene: TRBV11-2
d_gene: .
abundance: few
CDR3aa: CASSLPGARGTQYF
CDR3nt: TGTGCCAGCAGCTTACCAGGGGCGAGGGGGACCCAGTACTTC

j_gene: TRBJ2-3
v_gene: TRBV5-1
d_gene: .
abundance: few
CDR3aa: CASRVPSTDTQYF
CDR3nt: TGCGCCAGCAGGGTCCCAAGCACAGATACGCAGTATTTT

j_gene: TRBJ1-3
v_gene: TRBV27
d_gene: .
abundance: .
CDR3aa: CASSLSGYLGSGNTIYF
CDR3nt: TGTGCCAGCAGTTTATCCGGTTATCTAGGCAGCGGAAACACCATATATTTT

j_gene: TRBJ2-7
v_gene: TRBV20-1
d_gene: .
abundance: .
CDR3aa: CSAPRPGVTYEQYF
CDR3nt: TGCAGTGCACCGAGGCCAGGGGTGACCTACGAGCAGTACTTC

j_gene: TRBJ1-6
v_gene: TRBV3-1
d_gene: .
abundance: .
CDR3aa: CASSPGVSGASSAPLHF
CDR3nt: TGTGCCAGCAGCCCAGGAGTCTCCGGGGCCAGCTCGGCTCCCCTCCACTTT

j_gene: TRBJ1-2
v_gene: TRBV5-5
d_gene: .
abundance: many
CDR3aa: CASSGTRYGYTF
CDR3nt: TGTGCCAGCAGCGGGACCCGCTATGGCTACACCTTC

j_gene: TRBJ2-5
v_gene: TRBV29-1
d_gene: TRBD1
abundance: .
CDR3aa: CSVTYRGPHETQYF
CDR3nt: TGCAGCGTGACCTACAGGGGGCCCCATGAGACCCAGTACTTC

j_gene: TRBJ1-1
v_gene: TRBV4-1
d_gene: .
abundance: .
CDR3aa: CASSQVGQGSTEAFF
CDR3nt: TGCGCCAGCAGCCAAGTGGGGCAGGGTAGCACTGAAGCTTTCTTT

j_gene: TRBJ2-3
v_gene: TRBV7-3
d_gene: .
abundance: few
CDR3aa: CASSPQGEDTQYF
CDR3nt: TGTGCCAGCAGCCCGCAAGGGGAAGATACGCAGTATTTT

j_gene: TRBJ2-4
v_gene: TRBV7-9
d_gene: .
abundance: .
CDR3aa: CASSPLDSLAKNIQYF
CDR3nt: TGTGCCAGCAGCCCCTTGGACAGTTTAGCCAAAAACATTCAGTACTTC

j_gene: TRBJ2-7
v_gene: TRBV4-2
d_gene: .
abundance: few
CDR3aa: CASSQEGPGGGRVSYEQYF
CDR3nt: TGTGCCAGCAGCCAAGAGGGCCCCGGGGGTGGGCGGGTCTCCTACGAGCAGTACTTC

j_gene: TRBJ1-5
v_gene: TRBV7-2
d_gene: .
abundance: few
CDR3aa: CASSPTTKSYNQPQHF
CDR3nt: TGTGCCAGCAGCCCCACTACCAAGTCCTACAATCAGCCCCAGCATTTT

j_gene: TRBJ1-1
v_gene: TRBV12-3/TRBV12-4
d_gene: TRBD1
abundance: few
CDR3aa: CASRPGQGLSTEAFF
CDR3nt: TGTGCCAGCAGGCCGGGACAGGGTTTGTCAACTGAAGCTTTCTTT

j_gene: TRBJ2-3
v_gene: TRBV7-8
d_gene: .
abundance: few
CDR3aa: CASSLGGWSGTDTQYF
CDR3nt: TGTGCCAGCAGCTTAGGGGGTTGGTCCGGCACAGATACGCAGTATTTT

j_gene: TRBJ1-5
v_gene: TRBV12-3/TRBV12-4
d_gene: .
abundance: few
CDR3aa: CASSLDRRNQPQHF
CDR3nt: TGTGCCAGCAGTTTGGACAGACGCAATCAGCCCCAGCATTTT

j_gene: TRBJ2-1
v_gene: TRBV29-1
d_gene: .
abundance: few
CDR3aa: CSVEAPLAGQFF
CDR3nt: TGCAGCGTTGAAGCCCCTTTGGCTGGGCAGTTCTTC

j_gene: TRBJ2-3
v_gene: TRBV7-2
d_gene: TRBD2
abundance: few
CDR3aa: CASSLEREGSDTQYF
CDR3nt: TGTGCCAGCAGCTTAGAGCGGGAGGGCTCGGATACGCAGTATTTT

j_gene: TRBJ2-7
v_gene: TRBV18
d_gene: TRBD1
abundance: .
CDR3aa: CASSPRPGTGAYEQYF
CDR3nt: TGTGCCAGCTCACCTCGTCCCGGGACAGGGGCCTACGAGCAGTACTTC

j_gene: TRBJ2-5
v_gene: TRBV2
d_gene: .
abundance: .
CDR3aa: CASSIYGAAGTQYF
CDR3nt: TGTGCCAGCAGTATATACGGGGCCGCGGGGACCCAGTACTTC

j_gene: TRBJ1-3
v_gene: TRBV18
d_gene: .
abundance: .
CDR3aa: CASSAGPSSSGNTIYF
CDR3nt: TGTGCCAGCTCAGCAGGACCGTCCTCCTCTGGAAACACCATATATTTT

j_gene: TRBJ1-6
v_gene: TRBV9
d_gene: TRBD1
abundance: .
CDR3aa: CASSRDDRDRVYNSPLHF
CDR3nt: TGTGCCAGCAGCAGAGACGACCGGGACAGGGTTTACAATTCACCCCTCCACTTT

j_gene: TRBJ2-2
v_gene: TRBV18
d_gene: .
abundance: .
CDR3aa: CASSLAESGGELFF
CDR3nt: TGTGCCAGCTCACTAGCGGAGTCCGGCGGGGAGCTGTTTTTT

j_gene: TRBJ2-7
v_gene: TRBV19
d_gene: .
abundance: few
CDR3aa: CASSIGQSYEQYF
CDR3nt: TGTGCCAGTAGTATCGGACAGTCCTACGAGCAGTACTTC

j_gene: TRBJ1-2
v_gene: TRBV18
d_gene: TRBD1
abundance: few
CDR3aa: CASSPPTGDYGYTF
CDR3nt: TGTGCCAGCTCACCACCGACAGGGGACTATGGCTACACCTTC

j_gene: TRBJ2-1
v_gene: TRBV27
d_gene: .
abundance: few
CDR3aa: CASSLQALGANEQFF
CDR3nt: TGTGCCAGCAGTTTACAGGCGTTGGGGGCTAATGAGCAGTTCTTC

j_gene: TRBJ1-1
v_gene: TRBV5-5
d_gene: .
abundance: .
CDR3aa: CASSFFRNTEAFF
CDR3nt: TGTGCCAGCAGCTTTTTCCGGAACACTGAAGCTTTCTTT

j_gene: TRBJ2-7
v_gene: TRBV11-2
d_gene: .
abundance: .
CDR3aa: CASSLPRVGAYEQYF
CDR3nt: TGTGCCAGCAGCTTACCGCGGGTCGGGGCCTACGAGCAGTACTTC

j_gene: TRBJ1-1
v_gene: TRBV7-9
d_gene: TRBD1
abundance: few
CDR3aa: CASSWDSKNTEAFF
CDR3nt: TGTGCCAGCAGCTGGGACAGCAAGAACACTGAAGCTTTCTTT

j_gene: TRBJ2-3
v_gene: TRBV9
d_gene: TRBD2
abundance: few
CDR3aa: CASSASGGSTDTQYF
CDR3nt: TGTGCCAGCAGCGCTAGCGGGGGGAGCACAGATACGCAGTATTTT

j_gene: TRBJ2-1
v_gene: TRBV20-1
d_gene: TRBD1
abundance: many
CDR3aa: CSARGTGGVRFF
CDR3nt: TGCAGTGCTAGGGGGACAGGGGGAGTTCGGTTCTTC

j_gene: TRBJ2-5
v_gene: TRBV29-1
d_gene: .
abundance: .
CDR3aa: CSVEAMEVQETQYF
CDR3nt: TGCAGCGTTGAAGCCATGGAGGTACAAGAGACCCAGTACTTC

j_gene: TRBJ1-5
v_gene: TRBV12-3/TRBV12-4
d_gene: .
abundance: .
CDR3aa: CASTPGPGGNQPQHF
CDR3nt: TGTGCCAGCACTCCCGGGCCAGGGGGCAATCAGCCCCAGCATTTT

j_gene: TRBJ1-1
v_gene: TRBV15
d_gene: .
abundance: few
CDR3aa: CATSRVMTVMNTEAFF
CDR3nt: TGTGCCACCAGCAGAGTAATGACAGTCATGAACACTGAAGCTTTCTTT

j_gene: TRBJ2-5
v_gene: TRBV10-3
d_gene: .
abundance: .
CDR3aa: CARRDFQETQYF
CDR3nt: TGTGCCAGGAGGGACTTCCAAGAGACCCAGTACTTC

j_gene: TRBJ2-3
v_gene: TRBV4-3
d_gene: .
abundance: few
CDR3aa: CASSRQAASTDTQYF
CDR3nt: TGCGCCAGCAGCCGCCAGGCAGCTAGCACAGATACGCAGTATTTT

j_gene: TRBJ1-1
v_gene: TRBV20-1
d_gene: .
abundance: few
CDR3aa: CSTQWAENTEAFF
CDR3nt: TGCAGTACTCAGTGGGCGGAGAACACTGAAGCTTTCTTT

j_gene: TRBJ2-3
v_gene: TRBV5-1
d_gene: .
abundance: .
CDR3aa: CASSGGAGSTDTQYF
CDR3nt: TGCGCCAGCAGCGGGGGGGCAGGGAGCACAGATACGCAGTATTTT

j_gene: TRBJ1-2
v_gene: TRBV6-5
d_gene: .
abundance: .
CDR3aa: CASSLQGGSNYGYTF
CDR3nt: TGTGCCAGCAGTCTACAGGGAGGATCTAACTATGGCTACACCTTC

j_gene: TRBJ2-7
v_gene: TRBV7-2
d_gene: TRBD2
abundance: .
CDR3aa: CASSLALESGRGGQYF
CDR3nt: TGTGCCAGCAGCTTAGCCCTAGAAAGCGGGAGAGGGGGGCAGTACTTC

j_gene: TRBJ1-2
v_gene: TRBV7-9
d_gene: TRBD1
abundance: few
CDR3aa: CASSVRDRGRSDSGYTF
CDR3nt: TGTGCCAGCAGCGTCCGGGACAGGGGGCGCAGTGATAGCGGCTACACCTTC

j_gene: TRBJ2-7
v_gene: TRBV27
d_gene: TRBD2
abundance: .
CDR3aa: CASSPTSGVWHEQYF
CDR3nt: TGTGCCAGCAGCCCCACTAGCGGGGTCTGGCACGAGCAGTACTTC

j_gene: TRBJ2-2
v_gene: TRBV4-2
d_gene: .
abundance: .
CDR3aa: CASSQAYKNTGELFF
CDR3nt: TGTGCCAGCAGCCAAGCCTACAAGAACACCGGGGAGCTGTTTTTT

j_gene: TRBJ2-1
v_gene: TRBV27
d_gene: .
abundance: .
CDR3aa: CASISIFGDNEQFF
CDR3nt: TGTGCCAGCATATCTATTTTCGGGGACAATGAGCAGTTCTTC

j_gene: TRBJ2-3
v_gene: TRBV5-4
d_gene: .
abundance: .
CDR3aa: CASSSAIKDTQYF
CDR3nt: TGTGCCAGCTCCTCGGCAATCAAGGATACGCAGTATTTT

j_gene: TRBJ2-1
v_gene: TRBV29-1
d_gene: TRBD2
abundance: .
CDR3aa: CSVELGAGLAGVLEQFF
CDR3nt: TGCAGCGTTGAATTGGGGGCCGGACTAGCGGGAGTTTTAGAGCAGTTCTTC

j_gene: TRBJ2-1
v_gene: TRBV12-3/TRBV12-4
d_gene: TRBD2
abundance: few
CDR3aa: CASSWREGSNEQFF
CDR3nt: TGTGCCAGCAGTTGGAGGGAGGGAAGCAATGAGCAGTTCTTC

j_gene: TRBJ1-1
v_gene: TRBV27
d_gene: .
abundance: .
CDR3aa: CASSSHDRPLNTEAFF
CDR3nt: TGTGCCAGCAGTTCCCACGACAGGCCCTTGAACACTGAAGCTTTCTTT

j_gene: TRBJ2-2
v_gene: TRBV28
d_gene: .
abundance: many
CDR3aa: CASSGGLNTGELFF
CDR3nt: TGTGCCAGCAGCGGAGGGTTAAACACCGGGGAGCTGTTTTTT